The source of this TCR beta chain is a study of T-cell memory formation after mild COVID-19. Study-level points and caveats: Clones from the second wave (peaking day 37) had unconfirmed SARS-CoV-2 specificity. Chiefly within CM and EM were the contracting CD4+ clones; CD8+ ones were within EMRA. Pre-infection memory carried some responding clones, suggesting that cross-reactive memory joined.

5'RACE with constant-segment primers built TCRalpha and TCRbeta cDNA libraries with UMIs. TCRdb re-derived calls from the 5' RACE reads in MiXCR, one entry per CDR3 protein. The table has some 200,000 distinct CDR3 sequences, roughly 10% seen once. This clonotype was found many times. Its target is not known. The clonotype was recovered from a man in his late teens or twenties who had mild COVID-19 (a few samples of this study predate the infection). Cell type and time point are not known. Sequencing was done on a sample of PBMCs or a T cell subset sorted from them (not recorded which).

In DNA form, the CDR3 reads TGTGCCAGCAGTTATGACCTCATAAGGGAGCAGTACTTC. Its translation is CASSYDLIREQYF. V and J are TRBV6-2 or TRBV6-3 and TRBJ2-7; D is undetermined. Germline V gene lookup returns CDR1 MNHEY and CDR2 SVGEGT. V was clipped by 3 bases and J by 7 bases, with 13 bases between them. This CDR3 is built from 13 residues.